This T cell receptor beta chain was retrieved from a study of T-cell reconstitution after alpha-beta-depleted transplantation in children. Study-wide results and limits: By one year post-transplant, T-cell counts and diversity largely arose from T cells that were newly produced.

The CDR3 loop spans 12 amino acids. The ends were cut back, 4 bases at V and 5 bases at J, with 7 bases in the middle. Germline V lookup: CDR1 SGHTA, CDR2 FQGNSA. It was with unique molecular identifiers that the TCRbeta library was prepared. TCRdb ran MiXCR on the PCR reads and lists one entry per CDR3 protein. The sample shows 440,000 or so distinct CDR3 sequences, approximately 42% of them seen only once. This clonotype appeared many times. Its antigen is not known. This receptor was identified in a girl aged 2 to 9 with aplastic anemia, due to receive a stem cell transplant. The chain has TRBV7-2 and TRBJ2-3, with D perhaps matching TRBD1 or TRBD2 (5 bases each). The material was PBMCs, obtained before TCRalphabeta/CD19-depleted stem cell transplant. The CDR3 here is CASSWGRDTQYF. CDR3 sequence (DNA): TGTGCCAGCAGCTGGGGGAGAGATACGCAGTATTTT.